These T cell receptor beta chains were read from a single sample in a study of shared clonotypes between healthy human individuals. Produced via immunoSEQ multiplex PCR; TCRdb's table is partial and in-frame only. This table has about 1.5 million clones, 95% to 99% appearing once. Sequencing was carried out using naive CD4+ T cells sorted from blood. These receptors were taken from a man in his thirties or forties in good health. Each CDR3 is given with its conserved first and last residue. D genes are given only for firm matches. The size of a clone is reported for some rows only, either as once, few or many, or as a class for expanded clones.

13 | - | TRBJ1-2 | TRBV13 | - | TGTGCCAGCAGCTTAAGTTTGCGGTTCGGCTACACCTTC | CASSLSLRFGYTF
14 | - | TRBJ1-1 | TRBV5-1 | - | TGCGCCAGCAGCTTGGTTCCGGGGAGCACTGAAGCTTTCTTT | CASSLVPGSTEAFF
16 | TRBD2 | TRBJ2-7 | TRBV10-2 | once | TGCGCCAGCAGTGAGTCAAGACTAGCGGGAAGCTACGAGCAGTACTTC | CASSESRLAGSYEQYF
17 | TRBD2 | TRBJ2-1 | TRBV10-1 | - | TGCGCCAGCAGTTCCGGACTAGCGGGAGGTTGGGAAAATGAGCAGTTCTTC | CASSSGLAGGWENEQFF
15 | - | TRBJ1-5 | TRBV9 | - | TGTGCCAGCAGCGTATCGGGGTATAGCAATCAGCCCCAGCATTTT | CASSVSGYSNQPQHF
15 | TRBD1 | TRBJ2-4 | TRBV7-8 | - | TGTGCCAGCAGCTTAGAGCCGACAGGGTCGAGCATTCAGTACTTC | CASSLEPTGSSIQYF
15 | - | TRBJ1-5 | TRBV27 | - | TGTGCCAGCAGTACAAATGGGGGGCCCGATCAGCCCCAGCATTTT | CASSTNGGPDQPQHF
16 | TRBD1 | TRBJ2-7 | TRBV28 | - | TGTGCCAGCAGTTCCCCACCGGGACAGGGCGGGATTGAGCAGTACTTC | CASSSPPGQGGIEQYF
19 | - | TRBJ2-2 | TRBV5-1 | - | TGCGCCAGCACCCCTCGACTACAGGTTAAAAAGGGTGCTACCGGGGAGCTGTTTTTT | CASTPRLQVKKGATGELFF
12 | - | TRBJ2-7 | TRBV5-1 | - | TGCGCCAGCAGCCCAGACTATTACGAGCAGTACTTC | CASSPDYYEQYF
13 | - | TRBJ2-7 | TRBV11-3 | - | TGTGCCAGCAGAGGGACGGGCTCCTACGAGCAGTACTTC | CASRGTGSYEQYF
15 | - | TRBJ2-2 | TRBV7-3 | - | TGTGCCAGCAGCCCCCGCAGAGCGAACACCGGGGAGCTGTTTTTT | CASSPRRANTGELFF
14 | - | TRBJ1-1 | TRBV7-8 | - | TGTGCCAGCAGCTTAGCGCAGGGTCGGACTGAAGCTTTCTTT | CASSLAQGRTEAFF
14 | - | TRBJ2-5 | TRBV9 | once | TGTGCCAGCAGCGTAGGCAGAATCGATGAGACCCAGTACTTC | CASSVGRIDETQYF
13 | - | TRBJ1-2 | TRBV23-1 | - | TGCGCCAGCGAGTCGACGGCGGTATATGGCTACACCTTC | CASESTAVYGYTF
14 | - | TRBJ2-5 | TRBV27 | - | TGTGCCAGCCGACGCCCAGGGTCGGTAGAGACCCAGTACTTC | CASRRPGSVETQYF
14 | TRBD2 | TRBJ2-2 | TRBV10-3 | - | TGTGCCGTCGCTGGGGAGGGCTTGGTCGGGGAGCTGTTTTTT | CAVAGEGLVGELFF
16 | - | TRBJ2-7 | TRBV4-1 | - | TGCGCCAGCAGCCAAGGGGTTTGGGAGGAGGCCTACGAGCAGTACTTC | CASSQGVWEEAYEQYF
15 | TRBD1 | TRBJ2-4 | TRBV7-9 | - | TGTGCCGTACAGGGGGACGGGATTGGCAAAAACATTCAGTACTTC | CAVQGDGIGKNIQYF
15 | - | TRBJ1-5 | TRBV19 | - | TGTGCCAGTAGTATTGAACAGATCCCGTATCAGCCCCAGCATTTT | CASSIEQIPYQPQHF
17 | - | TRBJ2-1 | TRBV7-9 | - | TGTGCCAGCAGCTTAGCCGGCAGCCAACGATCCTACAATGAGCAGTTCTTC | CASSLAGSQRSYNEQFF
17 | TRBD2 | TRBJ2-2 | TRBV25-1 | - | TGTGCCAGCAGTGCCGGCGGACTAGCGGGAATCACCGGGGAGCTGTTTTTT | CASSAGGLAGITGELFF
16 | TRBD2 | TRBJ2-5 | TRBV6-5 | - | TGTGCCAGCAGTTTTTCGTCTAGCGGGAGAACAGAGACCCAGTACTTC | CASSFSSSGRTETQYF
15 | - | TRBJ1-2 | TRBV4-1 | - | TGCGCCAGCAGCCAGGCCGGGCCCCAAATCGGGGGCTACACCTTC | CASSQAGPQIGGYTF
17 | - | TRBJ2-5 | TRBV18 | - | TGTGCCAGCTCACCACTCCAGACTAGTTGGGAAGGTGAGACCCAGTACTTC | CASSPLQTSWEGETQYF
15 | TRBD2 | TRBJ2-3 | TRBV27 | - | TGTGCCAGCAGTTTTAGCGGGAGATACACAGATACGCAGTATTTT | CASSFSGRYTDTQYF
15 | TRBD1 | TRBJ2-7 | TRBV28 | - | TGTGCCAGCAGTACCACCGGGACAGGGTTGAACGAGCAGTACTTC | CASSTTGTGLNEQYF
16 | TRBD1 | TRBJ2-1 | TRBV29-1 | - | TGCAGCGTGTCCGTTCGGGACAGGGGTTGGAACAATGAGCAGTTCTTC | CSVSVRDRGWNNEQFF
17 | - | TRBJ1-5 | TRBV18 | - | TGTGCCAGCTCACCGACGGGTCGCGCAATTGTTAATCAGCCCCAGCATTTT | CASSPTGRAIVNQPQHF
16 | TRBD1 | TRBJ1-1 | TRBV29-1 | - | TGCAGCGTTGAAGATCGAGGGGACAGGGGGCTTACTGAAGCTTTCTTT | CSVEDRGDRGLTEAFF
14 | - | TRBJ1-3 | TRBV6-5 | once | TGTGCCAGCACCCCGAAGCCCTCTGGAAACACCATATATTTT | CASTPKPSGNTIYF
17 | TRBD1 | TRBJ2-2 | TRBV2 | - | TGTGCCAGCTGGATACAGGGGGCCCACTATAAAGCCGGGGAGCTGTTTTTT | CASWIQGAHYKAGELFF
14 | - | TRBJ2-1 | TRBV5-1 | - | TGCGCCAGCAGCGCGGGGGCATCCTACAATGAGCAGTTCTTC | CASSAGASYNEQFF
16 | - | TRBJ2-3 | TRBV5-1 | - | TGCGCCAGCAGCTTGGGGGCGGGATCAAGCACAGATACGCAGTATTTT | CASSLGAGSSTDTQYF
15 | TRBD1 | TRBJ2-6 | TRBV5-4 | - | TGTGCCAGCAGCCAGGGGGTTTCTGGGGCCAACGTCCTGACTTTC | CASSQGVSGANVLTF
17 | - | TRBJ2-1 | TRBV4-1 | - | TGCGCCAGCAGCCAAGACCCCGGGACCCACTTGGGGAATGAGCAGTTCTTC | CASSQDPGTHLGNEQFF
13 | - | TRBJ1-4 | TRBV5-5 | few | TGTGCCAGCAGCTTTGCCTCCAATGAAAAACTGTTTTTT | CASSFASNEKLFF
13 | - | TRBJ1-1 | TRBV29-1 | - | TGCAGCGCTACGACAAGGGGAAAAGATGAAGCTTTCTTT | CSATTRGKDEAFF
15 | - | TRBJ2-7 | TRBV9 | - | TGTGCCAGCAGCCCGCGAACCAATTCGGCCTACGAGCAGTACTTC | CASSPRTNSAYEQYF
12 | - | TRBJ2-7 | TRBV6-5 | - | TGTGCCAGCAGTTACTCGAGGTGGGAGCAGTACTTC | CASSYSRWEQYF
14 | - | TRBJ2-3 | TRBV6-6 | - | TGTGCCAGCAGTTACGGGCGGGACCGGGATACGCAGTATTTT | CASSYGRDRDTQYF
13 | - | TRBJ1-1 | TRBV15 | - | TGTGCCACCAGTCTAGAGATGGGCACTGAAGCTTTCTTT | CATSLEMGTEAFF
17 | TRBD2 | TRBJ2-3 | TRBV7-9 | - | TGTGCCAGCAGCTCTAGCGGGAGGGACTTTAGCACAGATACGCAGTATTTT | CASSSSGRDFSTDTQYF
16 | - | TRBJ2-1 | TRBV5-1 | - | TGCGCCAGCAGCTTGCTCTCTCTTGGGGCAAACAATGAGCAGTTCTTC | CASSLLSLGANNEQFF
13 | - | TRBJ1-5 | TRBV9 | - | TGTGCCAGCAGCGTATTTGGCAATCAGCCCCAGCATTTT | CASSVFGNQPQHF
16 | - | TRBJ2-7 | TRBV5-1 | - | TGCGCCAGCAGCTCCGGTACAGTTACAGGGATCTACGAGCAGTACTTC | CASSSGTVTGIYEQYF
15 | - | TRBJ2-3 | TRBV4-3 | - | TGCGCCAGCAGCCAAGAAGGGGTAGCCTTAGATACGCAGTATTTT | CASSQEGVALDTQYF
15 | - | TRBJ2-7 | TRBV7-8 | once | TGTGCCAGCAGCTTAGACAGGGGACTTCACTACGAGCAGTACTTC | CASSLDRGLHYEQYF
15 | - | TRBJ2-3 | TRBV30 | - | TGTGCCTGGAGTGTATCCAAAGCTGGCACAGATACGCAGTATTTT | CAWSVSKAGTDTQYF
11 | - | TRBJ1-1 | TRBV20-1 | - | TGCAGTGCGAGGGGACGTACTGAAGCTTTCTTT | CSARGRTEAFF
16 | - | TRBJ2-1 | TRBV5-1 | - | TGCGCCAGCAGCATCCAGCGGGCCAGCTCCTACAATGAGCAGTTCTTC | CASSIQRASSYNEQFF
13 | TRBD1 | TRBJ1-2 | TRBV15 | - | TGTGCCACCAGCTCGGACAGGGTGGGGGGCTACACCTTC | CATSSDRVGGYTF
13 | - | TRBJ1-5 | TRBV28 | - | TGTGCCAGCAGTTTATTGGGGGCGCAGCCCCAGCATTTT | CASSLLGAQPQHF
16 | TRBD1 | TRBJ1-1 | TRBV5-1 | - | TGCGCCAGCAGCTCGACAGGGGGCGCGGGGAACACTGAAGCTTTCTTT | CASSSTGGAGNTEAFF
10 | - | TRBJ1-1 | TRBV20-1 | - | TGCAGTGCTAGAGACCCTGAAGCTTTCTTT | CSARDPEAFF
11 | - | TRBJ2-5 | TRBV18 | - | TGTGCCAGCTCGCGTGAAGAGACCCAGTACTTC | CASSREETQYF
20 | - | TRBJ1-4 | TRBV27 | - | TGTGCCAGCAGTTTCCGCAGGACTCCTTCAGGACAGACCCTTAATGAAAAACTGTTTTTT | CASSFRRTPSGQTLNEKLFF